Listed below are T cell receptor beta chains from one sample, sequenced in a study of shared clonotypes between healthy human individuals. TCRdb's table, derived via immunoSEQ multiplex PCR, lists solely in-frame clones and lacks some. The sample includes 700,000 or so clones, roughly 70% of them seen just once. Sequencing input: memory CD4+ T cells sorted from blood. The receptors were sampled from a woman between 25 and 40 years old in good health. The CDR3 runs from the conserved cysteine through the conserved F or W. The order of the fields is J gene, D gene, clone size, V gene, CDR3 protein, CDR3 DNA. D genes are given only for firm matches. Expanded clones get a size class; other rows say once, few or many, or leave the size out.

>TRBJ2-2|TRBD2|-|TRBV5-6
CASSLVLAGLTGELFF
TGTGCCAGCAGCTTGGTGCTAGCGGGACTTACCGGGGAGCTGTTTTTT
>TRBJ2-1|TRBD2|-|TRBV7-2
CASSPGGGRANEQFF
TGTGCCAGCAGCCCGGGAGGCGGGAGGGCGAATGAGCAGTTCTTC
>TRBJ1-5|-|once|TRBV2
CATRTDGDQPQHF
TGTGCCACTAGAACGGACGGTGATCAGCCCCAGCATTTT
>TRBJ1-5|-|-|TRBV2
CASSKQGGDQPQHF
TGTGCCAGCAGTAAACAGGGAGGCGATCAGCCCCAGCATTTT
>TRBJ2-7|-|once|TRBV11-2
CASSLKPPGLSGPSYEQYF
TGTGCCAGCAGCTTAAAACCCCCCGGACTGAGCGGCCCCTCCTACGAGCAGTACTTC
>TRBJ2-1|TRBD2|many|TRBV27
CASSPQTSGLNNEQFF
TGTGCCAGCAGTCCCCAGACTAGCGGCCTCAACAATGAGCAGTTCTTC
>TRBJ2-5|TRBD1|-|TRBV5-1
CASSLGGQGSGETQYF
TGCGCCAGCAGCTTAGGGGGCCAGGGGAGTGGGGAGACCCAGTACTTC
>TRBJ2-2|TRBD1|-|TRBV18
CASSPGTGAGTGELFF
TGTGCCAGCTCGCCCGGGACAGGGGCGGGCACCGGGGAGCTGTTTTTT
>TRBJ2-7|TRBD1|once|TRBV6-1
CASSTDRDEDLKQYF
TGTGCCAGCAGTACGGACAGGGACGAAGACCTGAAGCAGTACTTC
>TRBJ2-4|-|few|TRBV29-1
CSVGFSPEAKNIQYF
TGCAGCGTTGGTTTCTCCCCCGAGGCCAAAAACATTCAGTACTTC
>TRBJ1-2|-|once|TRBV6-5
CASRGTRTGSYGYTF
TGTGCCAGCAGGGGTACCCGAACGGGGAGCTATGGCTACACCTTC
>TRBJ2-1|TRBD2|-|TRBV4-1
CASSHIGLAGEGDEQFF
TGCGCCAGCAGCCATATCGGACTAGCGGGAGAGGGGGATGAGCAGTTCTTC
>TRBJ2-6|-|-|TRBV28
CASSTPGHLSSGANVLTF
TGTGCCAGCAGTACTCCGGGACACTTAAGCTCTGGGGCCAACGTCCTGACTTTC
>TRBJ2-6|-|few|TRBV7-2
CASSFGGNGANVLTF
TGTGCCAGCAGCTTCGGGGGCAATGGGGCCAACGTCCTGACTTTC
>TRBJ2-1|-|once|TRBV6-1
CASSRTVGSYNEQFF
TGTGCCAGCAGCAGGACAGTAGGCTCCTACAATGAGCAGTTCTTC
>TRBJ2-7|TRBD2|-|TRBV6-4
CASRPSGTSGSYEQYF
TGTGCCAGCCGGCCTAGCGGGACTAGCGGGAGTTACGAGCAGTACTTC
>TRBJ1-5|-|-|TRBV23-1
CASSQSGAAHQPQHF
TGCGCCAGCAGTCAATCGGGGGCAGCCCATCAGCCCCAGCATTTT
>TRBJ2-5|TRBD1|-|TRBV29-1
CSGSGGRAAQYF
TGCAGCGGATCAGGGGGCCGGGCGGCCCAGTACTTC
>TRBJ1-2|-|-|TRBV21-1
CASSKVDTDYGYTF
TGTGCCAGCAGCAAAGTAGACACGGACTATGGCTACACCTTC
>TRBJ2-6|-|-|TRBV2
CASTAGRANVLTF
TGTGCCTCCACAGCCGGTAGGGCCAACGTCCTGACTTTC
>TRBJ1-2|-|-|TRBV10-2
CASSESSYGYTF
TGCGCCAGCAGTGAGTCTAGCTATGGCTACACCTTC
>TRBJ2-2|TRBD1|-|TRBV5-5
CASSWDSTGELFF
TGTGCCAGCAGCTGGGACAGCACCGGGGAGCTGTTTTTT
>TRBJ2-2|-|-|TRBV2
CASRRGMNTGELFF
TGTGCCAGCAGGAGAGGGATGAACACCGGGGAGCTGTTTTTT
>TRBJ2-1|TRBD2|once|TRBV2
CASRGPGLAASSYNEQFF
TGTGCCAGCAGGGGACCGGGACTAGCGGCTAGCTCCTACAATGAGCAGTTCTTC
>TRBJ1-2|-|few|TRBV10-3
CAIMEQLNYGYTF
TGTGCCATCATGGAACAGCTTAACTATGGCTACACCTTC
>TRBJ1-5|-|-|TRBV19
CASSYTGNSNQPQHF
TGTGCCAGTAGTTATACAGGGAATAGCAATCAGCCCCAGCATTTT
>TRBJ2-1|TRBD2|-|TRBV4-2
CASSRNQGAWTSGGGNEQFF
TGTGCCAGCAGCCGAAACCAAGGGGCTTGGACTAGCGGAGGGGGGAATGAGCAGTTCTTC
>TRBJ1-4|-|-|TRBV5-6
CASSSHYRATNEKLFF
TGTGCCAGCAGCTCTCACTACAGGGCCACTAATGAAAAACTGTTTTTT
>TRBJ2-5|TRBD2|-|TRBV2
CASSDGLGPATRRTQYF
TGTGCCAGCAGTGACGGACTAGGACCCGCGACCCGTCGGACCCAGTACTTC
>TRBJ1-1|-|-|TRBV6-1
CASSYSRQANTEAFF
TGTGCCAGCAGCTATTCTAGACAGGCCAACACTGAAGCTTTCTTT
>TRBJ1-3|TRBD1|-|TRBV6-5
CASRRGQGGNTIYF
TGTGCCAGCAGGAGGGGACAGGGGGGAAACACCATATATTTT
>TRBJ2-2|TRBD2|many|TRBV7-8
CASSFGGRTGGELFF
TGTGCCAGCAGCTTCGGCGGGAGAACCGGCGGGGAGCTGTTTTTT
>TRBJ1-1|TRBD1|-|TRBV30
CAWRVQGAGTEAFF
TGTGCCTGGAGAGTCCAGGGGGCGGGCACTGAAGCTTTCTTT
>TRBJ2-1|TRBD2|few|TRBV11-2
CASSPTGLAGGHNEQFF
TGTGCCAGCAGCCCCACGGGACTAGCGGGAGGGCACAATGAGCAGTTCTTC
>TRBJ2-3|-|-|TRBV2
CASRGRESTDTQYF
TGTGCCAGCAGAGGACGGGAAAGCACAGATACGCAGTATTTT
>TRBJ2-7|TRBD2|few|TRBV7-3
CASSPGLASSYEQYF
TGTGCCAGCAGCCCGGGACTAGCGAGCTCCTACGAGCAGTACTTC
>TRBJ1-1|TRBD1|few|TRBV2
CASTGTENTEAFF
TGTGCCAGCACAGGGACAGAGAACACTGAAGCTTTCTTT
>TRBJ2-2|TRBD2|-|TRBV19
CASSMLAGGPNTGELFF
TGTGCCAGTAGTATGCTAGCGGGAGGGCCGAACACCGGGGAGCTGTTTTTT
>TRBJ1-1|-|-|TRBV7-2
CASIPYGGRTTEAFF
TGTGCCAGCATCCCTTACGGGGGGCGGACCACTGAAGCTTTCTTT
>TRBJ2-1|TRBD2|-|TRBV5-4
CASSLSAGGGNEQFF
TGTGCCAGCAGCTTGTCTGCGGGAGGAGGCAATGAGCAGTTCTTC
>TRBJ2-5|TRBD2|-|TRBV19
CASSQGLAGVRETQYF
TGTGCCAGTAGTCAGGGACTAGCGGGAGTCCGGGAGACCCAGTACTTC
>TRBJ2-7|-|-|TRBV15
CATSRGRGVPSYEQYF
TGTGCCACCAGCAGAGGCAGAGGGGTCCCCTCCTACGAGCAGTACTTC
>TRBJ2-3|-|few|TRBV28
CASSGRSSPDTQYF
TGTGCCAGCAGTGGGCGGAGTAGCCCAGATACGCAGTATTTT
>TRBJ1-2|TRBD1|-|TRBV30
CAWSQTGDGYTF
TGTGCCTGGAGTCAGACAGGGGATGGCTACACCTTC
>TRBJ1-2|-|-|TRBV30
CAWSPWTPNYGYTF
TGTGCCTGGAGTCCTTGGACACCAAACTATGGCTACACCTTC